The entry below describes one T cell receptor beta chain. Its antigen is unknown. The CDR3 length is 13 residues. CDR1 and CDR2 from the germline V gene are SGHAT and FQDESV (reference sequence). The quantity of total RNA per TCR library was approximately 3.5 ug. TCRdb re-analyzed the 5' RACE reads; it lists each CDR3 protein once, without DNA. The sample table sets out tens of thousands of distinct CDR3 sequences. The sample is drawn from a study of monozygotic twins with inflammatory bowel disease. Overall study results and limits: The co-twins with IBD showed lower TCRbeta diversity (inverse Simpson) than their healthy siblings. A single strong IBD-associated signal or clonotype was not supported by the findings.

The chain couples TRBV11-1 to TRBJ2-5. The sequenced sample consisted of blood. This clonotype originated in a human donor with ulcerative colitis or Crohn's disease, or a healthy co-twin of an affected twin (not recorded which). The CDR3 sequence is CASSLSSYGTQYF.